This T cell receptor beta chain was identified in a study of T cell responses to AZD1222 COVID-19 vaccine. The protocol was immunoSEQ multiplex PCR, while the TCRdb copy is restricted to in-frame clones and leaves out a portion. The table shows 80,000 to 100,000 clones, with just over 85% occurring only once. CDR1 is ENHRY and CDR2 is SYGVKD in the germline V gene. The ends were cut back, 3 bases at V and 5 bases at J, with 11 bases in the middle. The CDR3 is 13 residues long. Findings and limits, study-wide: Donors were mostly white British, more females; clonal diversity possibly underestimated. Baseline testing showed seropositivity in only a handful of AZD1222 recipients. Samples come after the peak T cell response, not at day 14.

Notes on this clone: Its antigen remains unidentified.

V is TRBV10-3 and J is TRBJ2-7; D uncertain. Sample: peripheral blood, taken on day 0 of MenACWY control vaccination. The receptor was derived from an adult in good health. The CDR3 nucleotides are TGTGCCATCAGTGATGGTTCCATAAACGAGCAGTACTTC. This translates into CAISDGSINEQYF.